Listed below are T cell receptor beta chains from one sample, sequenced in a study of radiotherapy plus CTLA-4 blockade in lung cancer. Repertoires were generated with immunoSEQ multiplex PCR, while TCRdb's copy carries only in-frame clones and drops some. The profile covers roughly 62,000 clones, with about 72% appearing a single time and 2.5% to 3.5% taken by the ten largest. Specimen: peripheral blood, collected from a patient treated with radiotherapy plus ipilimumab. All receptors come from a human donor with non-small cell lung cancer who had a complete response to radiotherapy plus ipilimumab. Both conserved end residues are part of each CDR3. Each record gives: J gene, clone size, V gene, D gene, CDR3 DNA, CDR3 protein. A D gene is named only where the DNA matches it firmly. Clone sizes are given selectively: once, few, many, or a class where the clone is expanded.

J: TRBJ2-7
size: -
V: TRBV19
D: -
DNA: TGTGCCAGTACCCTACAGCTAACCTACGAGCAGTACTTC
CDR3: CASTLQLTYEQYF

J: TRBJ2-1
size: -
V: TRBV5-1
D: TRBD2
DNA: TGCGCCAGCAGCTTGAAGGGACTAGCGGGAGGCCAAGAAAATCCAAGCTCCTACAATGAGCAGTTCTTC
CDR3: CASSLKGLAGGQENPSSYNEQFF

J: TRBJ2-1
size: -
V: TRBV29-1
D: -
DNA: TGCAGCGTCTCACAGGGGGCGCATGCTAGCGGGAGAGACCCGCGCTACAATGAGCAGTTCTTC
CDR3: CSVSQGAHASGRDPRYNEQFF

J: TRBJ2-2
size: -
V: TRBV4-2
D: TRBD1
DNA: TGTGCCAGCAGCCAAGACAGGGGGCCCGGGGAGCTGTTTTTT
CDR3: CASSQDRGPGELFF

J: TRBJ1-1
size: -
V: TRBV7-9
D: -
DNA: TGTGCCAGCAGCCCCCGGACAGCAATGAACACTGAAGCTTTCTTT
CDR3: CASSPRTAMNTEAFF

J: TRBJ2-7
size: -
V: TRBV7-2
D: -
DNA: TGTGCCAGCAGCTTAAGGGGGAATAGAGAGTACTTC
CDR3: CASSLRGNREYF

J: TRBJ2-3
size: few
V: TRBV4-2
D: TRBD2
DNA: TGTGCCAGCAGCCAAGATTCGTGGGAGGGCCTCGCAGATACGCAGTATTTT
CDR3: CASSQDSWEGLADTQYF

J: TRBJ2-3
size: -
V: TRBV6-5
D: -
DNA: TGTGCCAGCCAGCGAGGAGTAGCGGGCACAGATACGCAGTATTTT
CDR3: CASQRGVAGTDTQYF

J: TRBJ1-2
size: -
V: TRBV7-6
D: -
DNA: TGTGCCAGCAGCTTAGGACGGGGGGTAGGGGACGAGGCTAACTATGGCTACACCTTC
CDR3: CASSLGRGVGDEANYGYTF

J: TRBJ2-2
size: few
V: TRBV29-1
D: TRBD2
DNA: TGCAGCGTTGAAGATCCTTTTCGGGAGGGAGGGGAGCTGTTTTTT
CDR3: CSVEDPFREGGELFF

J: TRBJ2-5
size: -
V: TRBV5-1
D: TRBD2
DNA: TGCGCCAGCAGCTCCCAGGGACTAGCGGCAGAGACCCAGTACTTC
CDR3: CASSSQGLAAETQYF

J: TRBJ2-7
size: -
V: TRBV2
D: TRBD1
DNA: TGTGCCAGCAGTTCGGACAGGGGCTACGAGCAGTACTTC
CDR3: CASSSDRGYEQYF

J: TRBJ2-1
size: few
V: TRBV5-1
D: -
DNA: TGCGCCAGCAGCTTGGAAGCCCACCATGAGCAGTTCTTC
CDR3: CASSLEAHHEQFF

J: TRBJ2-3
size: -
V: TRBV5-1
D: TRBD2
DNA: TGCGCCAGCAGCCAAATAACGACTAGCGGGGGCACAGATACGCAGTATTTT
CDR3: CASSQITTSGGTDTQYF

J: TRBJ2-3
size: -
V: TRBV5-1
D: TRBD2
DNA: TGCGCCAGCAGCTTGCGGGCGGGAGGCACGGGCCCAGATACGCAGTATTTT
CDR3: CASSLRAGGTGPDTQYF

J: TRBJ2-1
size: once
V: TRBV6-5
D: TRBD1
DNA: TGTGCCAGCAGTCCCCGGACAGGGCCATACAATGAGCAGTTCTTC
CDR3: CASSPRTGPYNEQFF

J: TRBJ1-1
size: -
V: TRBV15
D: TRBD1
DNA: TGTGCCACCAGCAGCCGAACAGGGGAGAACACTGAAGCTTTCTTT
CDR3: CATSSRTGENTEAFF

J: TRBJ2-3
size: -
V: TRBV13
D: TRBD1
DNA: TGTGCCAGCAACAGGGGTGCCAGCACAGATACGCAGTATTTT
CDR3: CASNRGASTDTQYF

J: TRBJ2-7
size: -
V: TRBV6-5
D: -
DNA: TGTGCCAGCAGTTACTCTCTACAGGCCTACGAGCAGTACTTC
CDR3: CASSYSLQAYEQYF

J: TRBJ1-6
size: once
V: TRBV27
D: -
DNA: TGTGCCAGCAGTTTGGGAATTGGGGCTGTTGGTTCACCCCTCCACTTT
CDR3: CASSLGIGAVGSPLHF

J: TRBJ2-1
size: -
V: TRBV5-4
D: TRBD2
DNA: TGTGCCAGCAGCTTGGGCGGGGGGACTTACAATGAGCAGTTCTTC
CDR3: CASSLGGGTYNEQFF

J: TRBJ2-5
size: -
V: TRBV7-2
D: TRBD1
DNA: TGTGCCAGCAGCTTAGCCAGGGGGCAAGAGACCCAGTACTTC
CDR3: CASSLARGQETQYF